Only a few counts were recorded for the clone carrying this TCR beta chain. The target antigen is unknown. Trimming left V 0 bases short and J 1 base short, with 20 bases between. In germline, CDR1 is SGDLS, CDR2 YYNGEE. The CDR3 loop spans 18 amino acids. This specimen belongs to a study of blood T cells in healthy people across ages. Points from the study as a whole: Estimated diversity that came from one million T cells was considered an underestimate. Long-lived donors exceeded aged donors in naive CD4+ cells and diversity.

Primed by a sample-barcoded 5' primer and a J-beta primer mix, a second PCR proceeded for 7 to 11 cycles. Carrying 12 random nucleotides, a template-switch adaptor labeled each individual cDNA molecule. One entry per CDR3 protein, called by TCRdb with MiXCR from the 5' RACE reads. The sample carries roughly 1,500,000 distinct CDR3 sequences, about 43% recorded once. What was sequenced was blood. This receptor was identified in a woman aged 18-29 years in good health. This chain connects TRBV9 to TRBJ2-7; tentatively, D is TRBD2 (7 bases). CDR3 DNA sequence: TGTGCCAGCAGCGTAGAGAGGGGGTGGCGGGAGAAGTCCTACGAGCAGTACTTC. Protein sequence: CASSVERGWREKSYEQYF. The full variable domain, completed using reference TRBV9 and TRBJ2-7, is DSGVTQTPKHLITATGQRVTLRCSPRSGDLSVYWYQQSLDQGLQFLIQYYNGEERAKGNILERFSAQQFPDLHSELNLSSLELGDSALYFCASSVERGWREKSYEQYFGPGTRLTVT.